The present T cell receptor (beta chain) was sequenced within a study of T cell responses to AZD1222 COVID-19 vaccine. Study-wide points: Reportedly, nearly half of unique spike TCRs recognized epitopes outside B.1.351/B.1.1.7 mutations. At baseline, just six AZD1222 recipients tested seropositive. Two AZD1222 administrations were followed by greater Spike-specific TCR breadth and depth.

Sequencing was performed with immunoSEQ multiplex PCR; in TCRdb, only in-frame clones are kept and a portion is missing. The sample holds some 50,000 clones, 75% to 90% seen once. A remark on this clone: What it binds is unknown.

The germline V and J ends were trimmed by 5 bases and 3 bases, with 17 bases remaining between them. The CDR3 loop spans 15 amino acids. The germline CDR1 and CDR2 sequences are MDHEN and SYDVKM. Here the sequenced sample was peripheral blood, taken 28 days after the second AZD1222 dose. This receptor was identified in an adult who received the AZD1222 COVID-19 vaccine. The rearrangement links TRBV28 to TRBJ2-7, with a possible D match to TRBD1 (5 bases). The CDR3 DNA reads TGTGCCAGCAGTGAACCGACAGTCAAACTCTACGAGCAGTACTTC. This encodes CASSEPTVKLYEQYF.